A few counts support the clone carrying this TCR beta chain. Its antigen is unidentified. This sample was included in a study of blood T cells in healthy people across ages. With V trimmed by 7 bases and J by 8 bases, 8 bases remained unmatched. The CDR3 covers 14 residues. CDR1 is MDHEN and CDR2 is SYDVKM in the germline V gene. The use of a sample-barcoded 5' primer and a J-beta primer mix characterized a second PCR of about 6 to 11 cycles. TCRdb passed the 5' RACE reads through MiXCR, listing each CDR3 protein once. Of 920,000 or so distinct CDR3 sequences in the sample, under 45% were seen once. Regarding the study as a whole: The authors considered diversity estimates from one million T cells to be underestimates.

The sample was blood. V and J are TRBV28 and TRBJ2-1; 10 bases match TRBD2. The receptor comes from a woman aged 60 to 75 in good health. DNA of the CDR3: TGTGCCAGCAACCTAGCGGGAGAGTCTGATGAGCAGTTCTTC. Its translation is CASNLAGESDEQFF.